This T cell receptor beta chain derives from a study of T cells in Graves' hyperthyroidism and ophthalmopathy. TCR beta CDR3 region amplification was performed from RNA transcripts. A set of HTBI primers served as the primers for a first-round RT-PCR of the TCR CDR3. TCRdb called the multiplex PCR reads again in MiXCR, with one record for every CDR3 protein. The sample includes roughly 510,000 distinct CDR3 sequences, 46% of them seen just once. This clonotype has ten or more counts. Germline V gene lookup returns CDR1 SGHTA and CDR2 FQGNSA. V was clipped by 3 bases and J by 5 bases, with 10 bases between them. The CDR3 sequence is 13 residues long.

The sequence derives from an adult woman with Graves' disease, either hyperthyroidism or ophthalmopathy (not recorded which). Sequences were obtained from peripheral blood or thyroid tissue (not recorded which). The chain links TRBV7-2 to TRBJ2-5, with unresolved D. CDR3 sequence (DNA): TGTGCCAGCAGCTTTTCGCGGTGGGAGACCCAGTACTTC. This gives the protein CASSFSRWETQYF. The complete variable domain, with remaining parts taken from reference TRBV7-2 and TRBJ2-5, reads GAGVSQSPSNKVTEKGKDVELRCDPISGHTALYWYRQSLGQGLEFLIYFQGNSAPDKSGLPSDRFSAERTGGSVSTLTIQRTQQEDSAVYLCASSFSRWETQYFGPGTRLLVL.